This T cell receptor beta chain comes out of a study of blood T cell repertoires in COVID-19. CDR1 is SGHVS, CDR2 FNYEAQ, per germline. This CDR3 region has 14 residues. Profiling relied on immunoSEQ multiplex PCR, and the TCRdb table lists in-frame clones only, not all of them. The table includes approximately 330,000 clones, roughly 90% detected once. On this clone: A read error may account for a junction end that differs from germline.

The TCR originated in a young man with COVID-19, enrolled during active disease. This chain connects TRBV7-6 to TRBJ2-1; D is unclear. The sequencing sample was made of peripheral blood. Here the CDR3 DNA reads TGTGCCAGCAGCTCCGCTAGGTCCTACCATGAGCAGTTCTTC. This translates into CASSSARSYHEQFF.